This T cell receptor beta chain originates from a study of OX40 agonist ivuxolimab in advanced cancers. In regard to this clone: Its antigen is currently unknown.

Germline loops: CDR1 MNHEY, CDR2 SVGAGI. The CDR3 is 14 residues long. Trimming cost V 4 bases and J 6 bases, with 12 bases left between them. Libraries were prepared by immunoSEQ multiplex PCR; TCRdb keeps only in-frame clonotypes and omits some of them. This sample yields tens of thousands of clones, of which approximately 88% are seen a single time; roughly 25% belongs to the top ten. General study points: Relatively little clonal expansion, among the lowest observed, appeared in partial responders at 0.1-3.0 mg/kg.

This material consisted of CD4+ or CD8+ T cells sorted from blood, taken in a trial of the OX40 agonist ivuxolimab. The receptor's source is an adult with an advanced solid tumor such as melanoma, head and neck, liver or kidney cancer. V and J are TRBV6-5 and TRBJ2-2; D gene ambiguous. In DNA, the CDR3 is TGTGCCAGCAGTTTACTATTGGCCGCCGGGGAGCTGTTTTTT. Protein product: CASSLLLAAGELFF.